The 26 T cell receptor beta chains below all came from one sample that was sequenced in a study of T cell responses to AZD1222 COVID-19 vaccine. Sequenced by immunoSEQ multiplex PCR; TCRdb stores in-frame clones only, minus some. The sample contains over 55,000 clones, around 84% of which appear only once. Source: peripheral blood, taken on day 0 of AZD1222 vaccination. All receptors derive from an adult in good health.

This chain joins TRBV29-1 and TRBJ1-5; D might be TRBD1 (6 bases). The length of the CDR3 is 14 residues. Germline V lookup: CDR1 SQVTM, CDR2 ANQGSEA. V was cut by 4 bases and J by 1 base, with 11 bases left in between. The CDR3 DNA reads TGCAGCGTTGGGGGAGGGGGAAGCAATCAGCCCCAGCATTTT. As protein: CSVGGGGSNQPQHF.

J is TRBJ2-7 and V is TRBV18; 12 positions agree with TRBD1. From germline, CDR1 is KGHSH and CDR2 LQKENI. V shed 3 bases and J 6 bases; nucleotides not matched to a gene: 18. The CDR3 contains 19 residues. The CDR3 spells CASSPKPGQGALRPPEQYF. The CDR3 DNA reads as TGTGCCAGCTCACCGAAACCGGGACAGGGGGCTTTGCGACCCCCCGAGCAGTACTTC.

The chain is built from TRBV24-1 and TRBJ2-3; 7 bases fit TRBD2. V lost 9 bases and J lost 2; bases outside the gene matches: 7. The CDR3 has 14 residues. Germline V gene sequence: CDR1 KGHDR, CDR2 SFDVKD. The CDR3 DNA reads TGTGCCACCTGGGGGGGGGAGACCACAGATACGCAGTATTTT. Protein: CATWGGETTDTQYF.

The chain combines TRBV24-1 with TRBJ2-7; the D is unclear. CDR3 length equals 13 residues. V was clipped by 1 base and J by 0 bases, with 3 bases between them. Germline loops: CDR1 KGHDR, CDR2 SFDVKD. The CDR3 region is CATSDFVSYEQYF. The CDR3 DNA follows: TGTGCCACCAGTGATTTCGTCTCCTACGAGCAGTACTTC.

The rearrangement joins TRBV9 to TRBJ1-4; D gene ambiguous. V was cut by 0 bases and J by 7 bases, with 10 bases left in between. The CDR3 extends over 14 amino acids. Per germline, CDR1 SGDLS and CDR2 YYNGEE. The CDR3 DNA follows: TGTGCCAGCAGCGTAGATGGCAGGACTGAAAAACTGTTTTTT. Protein: CASSVDGRTEKLFF.

The chain recombines TRBV2 with TRBJ1-4, with 7 nucleotides matching TRBD1. The germline V gene has CDR1 SNHLY and CDR2 FYNNEI. The V gene end was trimmed by 7 bases and the J gene end by 5 bases; junction bases not matched to a gene: 7. This CDR3 has 14 amino acids. The CDR3 spells CASNGDRANEKLFF. The CDR3 region has the DNA TGTGCCAGCAATGGAGACAGGGCCAATGAAAAACTGTTTTTT.

In its sample, this clone was seen once. The genes are TRBV6-5 and TRBJ1-2, with D tentatively TRBD1 (6 bases). Germline values: CDR1 MNHEY, CDR2 SVGAGI. This CDR3 has 15 residues. V was pared by 7 bases and J by 2 bases, with 17 bases between. In nucleotides, the CDR3 is TGTGCCAGCAACCCGGGGGGGCGCAGAAACTATGGCTACACCTTC. This codes for CASNPGGRRNYGYTF.

The chain joins TRBV5-6 to TRBJ1-1; the D is unclear. CDR1 and CDR2 from the germline V gene are SGHDT and YYEEEE. The CDR3 consists of 14 residues. The ends were cut back, 4 bases at V and 4 bases at J, with 14 bases in the middle. CDR3 DNA: TGTGCCAGCAGCCCGAGGCGGGGAAGCACTGAAGCTTTCTTT. Protein product: CASSPRRGSTEAFF. Combining the CDR3 with reference TRBV5-6 and TRBJ1-1 gives the whole variable domain DAGVTQSPTHLIKTRGQQVTLRCSPKSGHDTVSWYQQALGQGPQFIFQYYEEEERQRGNFPDRFSGHQFPNYSSELNVNALLLGDSALYLCASSPRRGSTEAFFGQGTRLTVV.

The chain is built from TRBV28 and TRBJ2-5; 13 nucleotides align to TRBD2. V trimming: 6 bases; J trimming: 2 bases; junction bases outside the gene matches: 15. From germline, CDR1 is MDHEN and CDR2 SYDVKM. This CDR3 has 19 residues. Here the CDR3 reads CASRTFHGLAGVLQETQYF. CDR3 sequence (DNA): TGTGCCAGCAGAACTTTTCACGGACTAGCGGGGGTGCTACAAGAGACCCAGTACTTC.

This clone has just a few counts. This chain joins TRBV7-2 and TRBJ1-2; D is possibly TRBD1 (6 bases). Germline V gives CDR1 SGHTA, CDR2 FQGNSA. The CDR3 contains 15 residues. V was cut by 5 bases and J by 8 bases, with 21 bases left in between. CDR3 bases: TGTGCCAGCAGCCTAAAAGACAGGTCAGGTAGCGGCTACACCTTC. Its translation: CASSLKDRSGSGYTF. The variable domain in full, with the rest retrieved from reference TRBV7-2 and TRBJ1-2, is GAGVSQSPSNKVTEKGKDVELRCDPISGHTALYWYRQSLGQGLEFLIYFQGNSAPDKSGLPSDRFSAERTGGSVSTLTIQRTQQEDSAVYLCASSLKDRSGSGYTFGSGTRLTVV.

The chain links TRBV7-2 to TRBJ1-5; unclear D gene. Deletions cut 5 bases from V and 2 bases from J, with 7 bases between. Germline lookup yields CDR1 SGHTA and CDR2 FQGNSA. The CDR3 consists of 13 residues. The CDR3 nucleotides read TGTGCCAGCAGCCCCGATCGCAATCAGCCCCAGCATTTT. Its translation: CASSPDRNQPQHF. The whole variable domain, filled in from reference TRBV7-2 and TRBJ1-5, reads GAGVSQSPSNKVTEKGKDVELRCDPISGHTALYWYRQSLGQGLEFLIYFQGNSAPDKSGLPSDRFSAERTGGSVSTLTIQRTQQEDSAVYLCASSPDRNQPQHFGDGTRLSIL.

The V gene is TRBV7-6, the J gene TRBJ1-5; D is undetermined. The CDR3 sequence is 13 residues long. The germline gives CDR1 SGHVS, CDR2 FNYEAQ. The V and J ends lost 3 bases and 4 bases respectively, with 7 bases between them. The CDR3 region is CASSFGNNQPQHF. The DNA for the CDR3 is TGTGCCAGCAGCTTTGGGAATAATCAGCCCCAGCATTTT.

V is TRBV28 and J is TRBJ1-5, with 11 bases that match TRBD1. CDR3 size: 15 residues. The germline V gene has CDR1 MDHEN and CDR2 SYDVKM. V was pared by 7 bases and J by 7 bases, with 9 bases of the junction left unmatched. The CDR3 coding sequence is TGTGCCAGCACCGCCGGGACAGGGGGTCGGCAGCCCCAGCATTTT. This encodes CASTAGTGGRQPQHF.

The chain carries TRBV7-9 and TRBJ1-5; no definite D call. Trimming cost V 2 bases and J 4 bases, with 9 bases left between them. The germline gives CDR1 SEHNR, CDR2 FQNEAQ (reference sequence). The CDR3 loop spans 14 amino acids. CDR3 in DNA: TGTGCCAGCAGCTTAATAGGGCCAAATCAGCCCCAGCATTTT. The encoded protein is CASSLIGPNQPQHF. Drawing the rest from reference TRBV7-9 and TRBJ1-5, the complete variable domain is DTGVSQNPRHKITKRGQNVTFRCDPISEHNRLYWYRQTLGQGPEFLTYFQNEAQLEKSRLLSDRFSAERPKGSFSTLEIQRTEQGDSAMYLCASSLIGPNQPQHFGDGTRLSIL.

This sequence joins TRBV9 and TRBJ1-2; a weak D match, TRBD1 (5 bases). The CDR3 spans 14 residues. V lost 0 bases, J lost 0 bases, and 6 bases lay in between. The germline V gene encodes CDR1 SGDLS and CDR2 YYNGEE. The CDR3 DNA follows: TGTGCCAGCAGCGTAGACAGGTCTAACTATGGCTACACCTTC. Translation gives CASSVDRSNYGYTF.

The CDR3 loop reads CASSFKGGVHEQYF. The CDR3 DNA reads as TGTGCCAGCAGCTTCAAAGGTGGGGTCCACGAGCAGTACTTC. The chain is built from TRBV7-2 and TRBJ2-7; D is uncertain. V was cut by 3 bases and J by 5 bases, with 14 bases left in between. Germline assignment: CDR1 SGHTA and CDR2 FQGNSA. CDR3 length: 14 residues.

The CDR3 nucleotides are TGTGCCAGCAGTTTGGGTTTGTACGAGCAGTACTTC. Encoded protein: CASSLGLYEQYF. This rearrangement joins TRBV12-3 or TRBV12-4 to TRBJ2-7; D uncertain. V was pared by 3 bases and J by 4 bases, with 7 bases between. The CDR3 has 12 amino acids.

The rearrangement joins TRBV19 to TRBJ2-1; 7 nucleotides line up with TRBD2. This CDR3 comprises 15 residues. The junction had 4 bases not matched to a gene; V was cut back by 1 base and J by 4 bases. Germline values: CDR1 LNHDA, CDR2 SQIVND (reference sequence). The CDR3 protein is CASSIGGLSYNEQFF. The CDR3 DNA reads as TGTGCCAGTAGTATAGGGGGACTATCATACAATGAGCAGTTCTTC.

The chain links TRBV19 to TRBJ2-7; possibly TRBD1 or TRBD2 for D (5 bases each). Trimming took 3 bases from V and 6 from J, leaving 18 bases between them. The CDR3 length is 15 residues. The germline CDR1 and CDR2 sequences are LNHDA and SQIVND (reference sequence). CDR3 protein: CASSMGPSHVAEQYF. The DNA of the CDR3 is TGTGCCAGTAGTATGGGACCAAGTCATGTAGCCGAGCAGTACTTC.

The rearrangement uses TRBV5-1 and TRBJ1-2, with D possibly matching TRBD1 (6 bases). The CDR3 covers 15 residues. Germline V gene data show CDR1 as SGHRS and CDR2 as YFSETQ. The germline V and J ends were trimmed by 0 bases and 4 bases, with 13 bases remaining between them. CDR3 nucleotide sequence: TGCGCCAGCAGCTTGGCCCTGGGGGCAGGCTATGGCTACACCTTC. Its protein product is CASSLALGAGYGYTF.

This chain joins TRBV7-2 and TRBJ1-5, with TRBD1 identical over 10 bases. This CDR3 region has 13 residues. Germline CDR1 SGHTA, CDR2 FQGNSA. The J segment lost 7 bases and the V segment lost 3 bases, leaving 0 bases of the junction unmatched. CDR3 coding DNA: TGTGCCAGCAGCTTGGGACAGGGGCAGCCCCAGCATTTT. Translated, it gives CASSLGQGQPQHF.

The CDR3 DNA reads TGCGCCAGCAGTGCTATTGGAGATACGCAGTATTTT. Translation gives CASSAIGDTQYF. V gene TRBV10-2 combines with J gene TRBJ2-3, with D unclear. Germline V gene lookup returns CDR1 WSHSY and CDR2 SAAADI. The CDR3 is made up of 12 amino acids. Trimming removed 4 bases at V and 5 bases at J, with 7 bases between.

The CDR3 loop is CASSPPYNSPLHF. The CDR3 region has the DNA TGTGCCAGCAGCCCCCCCTATAATTCACCCCTCCACTTT. The rearrangement uses TRBV7-8 and TRBJ1-6; no clear D. Germline assignment: CDR1 SGHVS and CDR2 FQNEAQ. There are 13 residues in the CDR3. Trimming stripped 5 bases from V and 2 bases from J, with 4 bases between.

This chain uses TRBV29-1 with TRBJ2-3; D is perhaps TRBD2 (6 bases). V shed 4 bases and J shed 2 bases, with 19 bases lying between them. This CDR3 is 16 amino acids long. Germline V CDR1 and CDR2: SQVTM, ANQGSEA. The CDR3 spells CSVGGVLGPHTDTQYF. CDR3 sequence (DNA): TGCAGCGTTGGGGGGGTTTTGGGACCACACACAGATACGCAGTATTTT.

This sequence joins TRBV4-3 and TRBJ1-2; perhaps TRBD1 as D (6 bases). CDR1 is LGHNA, CDR2 YSLEER, per germline. V was cut by 4 bases and J by 4 bases, with 19 bases left in between. The CDR3 consists of 16 residues. CDR3 region: CASSLSDSPGVYGYTF. The CDR3 nucleotides are TGCGCCAGCAGCCTTTCGGACAGCCCCGGGGTCTATGGCTACACCTTC.

The chain couples TRBV6-2 or TRBV6-3 to TRBJ2-7; D is ambiguous. Trimming removed 8 bases from V and 6 bases from J, with 26 bases in between. Germline V lookup: CDR1 MNHEY, CDR2 SVGEGT. The CDR3 loop spans 16 amino acids. This CDR3 reads CASCCTVELVTSEQYF. The CDR3 region has the DNA TGTGCCAGCTGTTGTACAGTGGAGTTAGTTACGAGCGAGCAGTACTTC.